The clone carrying this TCR beta chain was observed a few times. The data originate from a study of cytomegalovirus exposure and HLA in healthy donors. The germline V gene encodes CDR1 SGHNT and CDR2 YYREEE (reference sequence). The CDR3 covers 16 residues. V was clipped by 3 bases and J by 6 bases; unmatched bases: 10. In the PCR, 60 Vbeta and 13 Jbeta primers were used. TCRdb's table, derived via immunoSEQ multiplex PCR, lists solely in-frame clones and lacks some. The sample contains more than 90,000 clones, around 74% of which appear only once. V usage is TRBV5-4 and J usage is TRBJ2-1; 9 bases are a match to TRBD2. The sequencing sample was made of PBMCs. This clonotype was sampled from a man between 40 and 49 years old in good health and CMV-seropositive. The DNA of the CDR3 is TGTGCCAGCAGCTGGCCCCTGGGGCGGGGGGGCAATGAGCAGTTCTTC. Amino acids: CASSWPLGRGGNEQFF.